This T cell receptor beta chain was identified during a study of cytomegalovirus exposure and HLA in healthy donors. Study results and caveats: In a later analysis, several top co-occurrence clusters appeared linked to parvovirus B19, influenza, CMV and Epstein-Barr virus. Later work associated fewer than 20,000 TCR beta sequences with HLA alleles at 0.05 false discovery rate. In a later analysis, DRB1 alleles had the most associated TCRs; HLA-C alleles the fewest.

Amplification used 60 Vbeta primers and 13 Jbeta primers. Assay: immunoSEQ multiplex PCR; the TCRdb copy retains only in-frame clones and omits some. This table has some 160,000 clones, around four fifths appearing once. With respect to this clone: Its matching antigen is unknown.

CDR1 and CDR2 (germline): MRHNA, SNTAGT. Trimming took 3 bases from V and 4 from J, leaving 11 bases between them. This CDR3 comprises 14 residues. The sequencing input was PBMCs. The chain is built from TRBV6-4 and TRBJ2-3, with a possible D match to TRBD2 (6 bases). This TCR was recovered from a male donor in good health and CMV-seronegative. CDR3 nucleotide sequence: TGTGCCAGCAGTGAAGTGCGGGGAGCAGATACGCAGTATTTT. It specifies CASSEVRGADTQYF.